This is a list of T cell receptor beta chains from one sample in a study of T cell responses to AZD1222 COVID-19 vaccine. TCRdb keeps only in-frame clones here, not all; method: immunoSEQ multiplex PCR. In the table there are about 140,000 clones, roughly nine tenths of which are singletons. This specimen was peripheral blood, taken 28 days after the second AZD1222 dose. The receptors stem from an adult who received the AZD1222 COVID-19 vaccine. CDR3s include the opening cysteine and the closing phenylalanine or tryptophan.

V	J	CDR3
TRBV30	TRBJ1-1	CAWSVSGTGETEAFF
TRBV10-3	TRBJ2-1	CAIRTDRDNEQFF
TRBV4-3	TRBJ1-1	CASSQDRVAEAFF
TRBV5-1	TRBJ1-6	CASSLYAKNSPLHF
TRBV4-1	TRBJ1-4	CASSQEGGKLFF
TRBV5-4	TRBJ1-2	CASSQGFGVGVYGYTF
TRBV9	TRBJ1-2	CASSGGTGAGYTF
TRBV6-1	TRBJ1-2	CASSVGLGGSNYGYTF
TRBV9	TRBJ2-3	CASSVGSVGSDTQYF
TRBV6-5	TRBJ2-1	CASRAVGGPYNEQFF
TRBV2	TRBJ2-2	CASRGRGPNTGELFF
TRBV21-1	TRBJ2-6	CASVDITGANVLTF
TRBV27	TRBJ1-1	CASSSGTGSNTEAFF
TRBV10-3	TRBJ2-1	CAISDQGELNEQFF
TRBV25-1	TRBJ2-5	CASSERGHQETQYF
TRBV5-6	TRBJ1-1	CASSFVGGSTEAFF
TRBV5-6	TRBJ2-5	CASSFGAGTIQETQYF
TRBV28	TRBJ2-7	CASSLAGGPYEQYF
TRBV6-1	TRBJ1-3	CASSEGNTIYF
TRBV6-6	TRBJ2-7	CASWGGGEQYF
TRBV7-3	TRBJ2-2	CASSWNQGALTGELFF
TRBV6-1	TRBJ1-2	CASSDNYGYTF
TRBV6-1	TRBJ1-1	CASSESKGLNTEAFF
TRBV6-6	TRBJ1-3	CASSLGQGIKNTIYF
TRBV15	TRBJ1-1	CATSSYTNWTEAFF
TRBV5-1	TRBJ1-6	CASSSGAGSPLHF